The 4 T cell receptor beta chains listed next were all sequenced from one sample in a study of identical twins. One entry per CDR3 protein, called by TCRdb with MiXCR from the 5' RACE reads. The sample includes about 690,000 distinct CDR3 sequences, 5.5% to 6.5% of them seen just once. Sequenced: naive T cells sorted from blood. Receptors originate from a man aged 18 to 29 in good health.

This clonotype occurred a few times. This chain links TRBV3-1 with TRBJ2-3; D gene ambiguous. V was trimmed by 4 bases and J by 4 bases, leaving 12 bases between them. The CDR3 length is 14 residues. Germline loops: CDR1 LGHDT, CDR2 YNNKEL (reference sequence). The CDR3 protein is CASSPVLSPDTQYF. In nucleotides, the CDR3 is TGTGCCAGCAGCCCAGTACTAAGCCCAGATACGCAGTATTTT.

The CDR3 DNA reads TGCGCCAGCAGCCCCCGCTGGGACAGCAACACTGAAGCTTTCTTT. Translation gives CASSPRWDSNTEAFF. This chain connects TRBV5-1 to TRBJ1-1; TRBD1 matches at 7 bases. The CDR3 runs 15 residues. Germline CDR1 reads SGHRS; CDR2 reads YFSETQ. With 4 bases clipped from V and 2 bases from J, the junction kept 8 bases outside the gene matches.

This clonotype showed up just a few times. The chain has TRBV3-1 and TRBJ2-1, with 9 nucleotides matching TRBD2. Unmatched junction bases numbered 3, after V lost 1 base and J lost 5 bases. Germline CDR1 is LGHDT and CDR2 is YNNKEL (reference sequence). The CDR3 runs to 15 residues. The CDR3 coding sequence is TGTGCCAGCAGCCAAGCTAGCGGGAAGCACAATGAGCAGTTCTTC. Its translation is CASSQASGKHNEQFF.

At least ten counts were recorded for this clonotype. V is TRBV10-3 and J is TRBJ2-1, with 7 positions matching TRBD2. V lost 2 bases, J lost 1 base, and 5 bases stayed unmatched. CDR1 is ENHRY, CDR2 SYGVKD, per germline. The CDR3 runs to 16 residues. The CDR3 is CAISELASGSYNEQFF. The CDR3 DNA is TGTGCCATCAGTGAGCTGGCTAGCGGTTCCTACAATGAGCAGTTCTTC.